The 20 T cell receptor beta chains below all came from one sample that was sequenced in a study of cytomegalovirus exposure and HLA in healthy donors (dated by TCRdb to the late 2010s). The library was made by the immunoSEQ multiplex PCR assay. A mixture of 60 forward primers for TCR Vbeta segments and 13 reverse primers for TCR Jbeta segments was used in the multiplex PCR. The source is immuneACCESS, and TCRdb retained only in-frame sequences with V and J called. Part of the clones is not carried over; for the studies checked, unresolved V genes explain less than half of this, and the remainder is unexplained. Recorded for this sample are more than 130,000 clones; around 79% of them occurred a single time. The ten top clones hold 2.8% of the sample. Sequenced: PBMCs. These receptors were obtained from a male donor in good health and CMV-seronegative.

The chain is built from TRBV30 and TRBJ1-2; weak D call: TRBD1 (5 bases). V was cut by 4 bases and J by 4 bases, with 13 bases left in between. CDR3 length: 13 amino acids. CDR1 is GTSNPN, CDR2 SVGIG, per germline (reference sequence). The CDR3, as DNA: TGTGCCTGGACAGCTAGGCAGGGCTATGGCTACACCTTC. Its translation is CAWTARQGYGYTF.

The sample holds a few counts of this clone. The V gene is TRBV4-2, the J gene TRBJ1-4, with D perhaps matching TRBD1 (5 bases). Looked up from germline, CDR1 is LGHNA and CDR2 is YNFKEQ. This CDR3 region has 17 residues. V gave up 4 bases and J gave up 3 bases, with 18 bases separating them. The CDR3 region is CASSPRSTGQANEKLFF. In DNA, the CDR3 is TGTGCCAGCAGCCCCCGTTCAACAGGCCAGGCTAATGAAAAACTGTTTTTT.

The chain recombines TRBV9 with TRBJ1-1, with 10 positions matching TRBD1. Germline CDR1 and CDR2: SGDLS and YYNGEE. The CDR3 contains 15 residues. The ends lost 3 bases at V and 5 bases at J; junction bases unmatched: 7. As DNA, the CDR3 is TGTGCCAGCAGCGCCCTGGGACAGGGGAGGACTGAAGCTTTCTTT. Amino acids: CASSALGQGRTEAFF.

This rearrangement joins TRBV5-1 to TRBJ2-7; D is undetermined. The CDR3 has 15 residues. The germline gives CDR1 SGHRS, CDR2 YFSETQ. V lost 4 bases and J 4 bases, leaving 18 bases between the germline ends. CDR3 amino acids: CASSRARVSDYEQYF. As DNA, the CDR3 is TGCGCCAGCAGCCGAGCCCGGGTCTCTGATTACGAGCAGTACTTC. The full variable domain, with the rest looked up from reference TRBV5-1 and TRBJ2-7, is KAGVTQTPRYLIKTRGQQVTLSCSPISGHRSVSWYQQTPGQGLQFLFEYFSETQRNKGNFPGRFSGRQFSNSRSEMNVSTLELGDSALYLCASSRARVSDYEQYFGPGTRLTVT.

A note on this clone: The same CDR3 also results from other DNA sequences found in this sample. The CDR3 protein is CASSERGGGSYNSPLHF. In DNA form, the CDR3 reads TGTGCCAGCAGTGAACGGGGGGGAGGTTCCTATAATTCACCCCTCCACTTT. The J gene is TRBJ1-6, the V gene TRBV6-1, with TRBD1 as a possible D gene (5 bases). The CDR3 contains 17 residues. Germline V gene sequence: CDR1 MNHNS, CDR2 SASEGT. V was cut by 2 bases and J by 1 base, with 12 bases left in between.

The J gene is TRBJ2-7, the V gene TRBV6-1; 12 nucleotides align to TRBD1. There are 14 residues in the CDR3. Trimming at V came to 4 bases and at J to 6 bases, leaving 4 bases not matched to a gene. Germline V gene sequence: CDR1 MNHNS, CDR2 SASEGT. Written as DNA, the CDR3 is TGTGCCAGCAGTGGAGGGACAGGGGGCTCCGAGCAGTACTTC. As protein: CASSGGTGGSEQYF.

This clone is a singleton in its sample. The CDR3 sequence: CAWLRASGRVEQFF. The DNA of the CDR3 is TGTGCCTGGCTACGGGCTAGCGGGAGGGTTGAGCAGTTCTTC. V gene TRBV30 combines with J gene TRBJ2-1, with TRBD2 matching over 12 bases. The trim removed 5 bases at V and 9 bases at J, leaving 8 bases unmatched. The CDR3 runs 14 residues. Germline loops: CDR1 GTSNPN, CDR2 SVGIG (reference sequence). The complete variable domain, with remaining parts taken from reference TRBV30 and TRBJ2-1, reads SQTIHQWPATLVQPVGSPLSLECTVEGTSNPNLYWYRQAAGRGLQLLFYSVGIGQISSEVPQNLSASRPQDRQFILSSKKLLLSDSGFYLCAWLRASGRVEQFFGPGTRLTVL.

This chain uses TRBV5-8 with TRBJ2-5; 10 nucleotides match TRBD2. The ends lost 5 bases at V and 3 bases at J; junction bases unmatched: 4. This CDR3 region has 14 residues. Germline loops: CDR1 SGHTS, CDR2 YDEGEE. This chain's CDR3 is CASRPGLAEETQYF. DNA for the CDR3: TGTGCCAGCAGACCCGGACTAGCGGAAGAGACCCAGTACTTC. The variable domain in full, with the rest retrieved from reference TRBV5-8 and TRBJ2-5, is EAGVTQSPTHLIKTRGQQATLRCSPISGHTSVYWYQQALGLGLQFLLWYDEGEERNRGNFPPRFSGRQFPNYSSELNVNALELEDSALYLCASRPGLAEETQYFGPGTRLLVL.

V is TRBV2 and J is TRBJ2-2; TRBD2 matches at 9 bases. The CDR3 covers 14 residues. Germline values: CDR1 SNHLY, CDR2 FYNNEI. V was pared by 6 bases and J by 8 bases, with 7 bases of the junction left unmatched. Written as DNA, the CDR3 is TGTGCCAGCAGCTGGCGGGGGGGATCTGGGGAGCTGTTTTTT. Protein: CASSWRGGSGELFF.

CDR3 in amino acids: CASSLRGGNYGYTF. The DNA for the CDR3 is TGTGCCAGCAGCCTACGCGGAGGAAACTATGGCTACACCTTC. The rearrangement joins TRBV5-4 to TRBJ1-2; D gene ambiguous. Trimming removed 4 bases from V and 2 bases from J, with 12 bases in between. Germline loops: CDR1 SGHNT, CDR2 YYREEE (reference sequence). This CDR3 has 14 residues.

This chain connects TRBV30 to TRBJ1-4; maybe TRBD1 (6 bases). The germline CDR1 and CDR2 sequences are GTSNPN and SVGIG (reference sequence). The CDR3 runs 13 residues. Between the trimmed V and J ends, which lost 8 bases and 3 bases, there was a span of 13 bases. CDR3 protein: CAGTGTANEKLFF. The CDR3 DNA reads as TGTGCCGGAACAGGGACCGCTAATGAAAAACTGTTTTTT. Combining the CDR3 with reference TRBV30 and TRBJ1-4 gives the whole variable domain SQTIHQWPATLVQPVGSPLSLECTVEGTSNPNLYWYRQAAGRGLQLLFYSVGIGQISSEVPQNLSASRPQDRQFILSSKKLLLSDSGFYLCAGTGTANEKLFFGSGTQLSVL.

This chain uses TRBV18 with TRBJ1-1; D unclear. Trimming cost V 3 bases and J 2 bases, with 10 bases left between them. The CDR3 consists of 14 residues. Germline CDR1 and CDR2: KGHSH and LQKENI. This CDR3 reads CASSPGPGNTEAFF. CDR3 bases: TGTGCCAGCTCACCGGGTCCGGGTAACACTGAAGCTTTCTTT.

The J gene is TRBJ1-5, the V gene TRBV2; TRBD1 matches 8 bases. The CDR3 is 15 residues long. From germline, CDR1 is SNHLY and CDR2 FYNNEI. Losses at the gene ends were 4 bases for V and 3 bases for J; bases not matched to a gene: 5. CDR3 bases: TGTGCCAGCAGTGTCTCGGACAGGGACAATCAGCCCCAGCATTTT. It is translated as CASSVSDRDNQPQHF.

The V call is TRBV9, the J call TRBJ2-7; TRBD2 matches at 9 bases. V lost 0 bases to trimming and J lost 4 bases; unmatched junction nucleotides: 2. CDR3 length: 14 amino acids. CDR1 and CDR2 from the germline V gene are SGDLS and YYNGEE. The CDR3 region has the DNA TGTGCCAGCAGCGTAGGACTAGCGGAATACGAGCAGTACTTC. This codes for CASSVGLAEYEQYF.

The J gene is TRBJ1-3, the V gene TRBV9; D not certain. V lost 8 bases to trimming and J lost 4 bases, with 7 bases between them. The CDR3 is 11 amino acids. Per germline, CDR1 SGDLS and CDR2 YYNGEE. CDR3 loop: CASRRGNTIYF. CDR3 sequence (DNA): TGTGCCAGTCGCCGGGGAAACACCATATATTTT.

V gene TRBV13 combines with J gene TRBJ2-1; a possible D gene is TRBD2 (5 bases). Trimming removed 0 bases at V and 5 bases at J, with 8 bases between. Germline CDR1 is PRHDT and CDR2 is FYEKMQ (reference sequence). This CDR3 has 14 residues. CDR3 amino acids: CASSLGTIDNEQFF. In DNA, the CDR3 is TGTGCCAGCAGCTTAGGGACTATTGACAATGAGCAGTTCTTC.

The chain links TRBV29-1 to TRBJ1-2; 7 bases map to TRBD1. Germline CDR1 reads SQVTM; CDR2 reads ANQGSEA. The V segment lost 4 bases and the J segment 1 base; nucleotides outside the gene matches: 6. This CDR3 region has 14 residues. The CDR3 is CSVGGQGGNYGYTF. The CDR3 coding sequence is TGCAGCGTTGGAGGGCAGGGGGGTAACTATGGCTACACCTTC.

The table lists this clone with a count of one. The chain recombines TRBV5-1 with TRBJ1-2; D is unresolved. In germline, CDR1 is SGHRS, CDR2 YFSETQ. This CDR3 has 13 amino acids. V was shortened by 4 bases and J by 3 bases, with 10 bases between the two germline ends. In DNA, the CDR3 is TGCGCCAGCAGCCGTGAACCGGACTATGGCTACACCTTC. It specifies CASSREPDYGYTF.

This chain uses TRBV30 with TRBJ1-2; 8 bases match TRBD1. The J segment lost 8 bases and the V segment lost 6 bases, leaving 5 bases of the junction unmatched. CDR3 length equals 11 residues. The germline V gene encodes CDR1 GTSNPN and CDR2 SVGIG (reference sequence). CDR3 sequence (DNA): TGTGCCTGTGAACAGGGGGGAGGCTACACCTTC. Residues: CACEQGGGYTF.

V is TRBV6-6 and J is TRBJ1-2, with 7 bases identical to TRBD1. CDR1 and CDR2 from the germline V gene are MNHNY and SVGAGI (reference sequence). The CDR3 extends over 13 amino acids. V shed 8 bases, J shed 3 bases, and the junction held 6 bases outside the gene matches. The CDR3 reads CASVPGQHYGYTF. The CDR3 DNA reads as TGTGCCAGCGTCCCGGGACAGCACTATGGCTACACCTTC.